This is a list of T cell receptor beta chains from one sample in a study of radiation and T cells in renal cell carcinoma. Here immunoSEQ multiplex PCR was the method, and the copy in TCRdb shows in-frame clones only, minus some. The sample holds about 16,000 clones, roughly 60% seen once. This specimen was tumor tissue, taken from a patient whose treatment was nephrectomy without radiotherapy. These receptors were taken from a middle-aged man with renal cell carcinoma. CDR3s include the opening cysteine and the closing phenylalanine or tryptophan. A D gene is named only where the DNA matches it firmly. Clone size is given for some rows only: seen once, a few or many times, or a class if the clone is expanded.

V: TRBV6-6
D: TRBD1
size: .
J: TRBJ2-2
DNA: TGTGCCAGCAGTACAGGGGGCAGGGCCGGGGAGCTGTTTTTT
CDR3: CASSTGGRAGELFF

V: TRBV19
D: .
size: few
J: TRBJ1-3
DNA: TGTGCCACCCTACCGGGTTCGACTTCTGGAAACACCATATATTTT
CDR3: CATLPGSTSGNTIYF

V: TRBV9
D: TRBD2
size: .
J: TRBJ2-1
DNA: TGTGCCAGCAGCAAAACGAGCGGGGGGTTCAATGAGCAGTTCTTC
CDR3: CASSKTSGGFNEQFF

V: TRBV7-2
D: .
size: once
J: TRBJ2-7
DNA: TGTGCCAGCAGAAGTGGTCACAGCTCCTACGAGCAGTACTTC
CDR3: CASRSGHSSYEQYF

V: TRBV4-2
D: TRBD1
size: .
J: TRBJ1-5
DNA: TGTGCCAGCAGCCAAGAATACAGGGGTAATCAGCCCCAGCATTTT
CDR3: CASSQEYRGNQPQHF

V: TRBV9
D: TRBD1
size: .
J: TRBJ1-5
DNA: TGTGCCAGCAGCGTCGGACAGGGGGACCAGCCCCAGCATTTT
CDR3: CASSVGQGDQPQHF

V: TRBV7-3
D: .
size: once
J: TRBJ2-2
DNA: TGTGCCAGCAGCCCATGGACAGAGCCTAACACCGGGGAGCTGTTTTTT
CDR3: CASSPWTEPNTGELFF

V: TRBV7-9
D: .
size: medium-sized
J: TRBJ1-2
DNA: TGTGCCAGCAGCTTAGCGCTGGACTCCCCGGGGGACACCTTC
CDR3: CASSLALDSPGDTF

V: TRBV18
D: .
size: .
J: TRBJ1-5
DNA: TGTGCCAGCTCACCAATCCCACTGACAAATAGCAATCAGCCCCAGCATTTT
CDR3: CASSPIPLTNSNQPQHF

V: TRBV15
D: .
size: .
J: TRBJ1-2
DNA: TGTGCCACCAGCAGAGTAGGGCAGGCTTACTATGGCTACACCTTC
CDR3: CATSRVGQAYYGYTF

V: TRBV30
D: .
size: .
J: TRBJ2-2
DNA: TGTGCCTGGAGTGTAAAGGGACTCTTGACCCACCGGGAGCTGTTTTTT
CDR3: CAWSVKGLLTHRELFF

V: TRBV6-6
D: .
size: .
J: TRBJ1-2
DNA: TGTGCCAGCAGTTACTCGTGGCAGGCTAACTATGGCTACACCTTC
CDR3: CASSYSWQANYGYTF

V: TRBV11-3
D: .
size: .
J: TRBJ2-5
DNA: TGTGCCAGCAGCCCGACAGCCAACCAAGAGACCCAGTACTTC
CDR3: CASSPTANQETQYF

V: TRBV2
D: .
size: .
J: TRBJ1-5
DNA: TGTGCCAGCAGTAGTCCCGGACGGAGGAGCAATCAGCCCCAGCATTTT
CDR3: CASSSPGRRSNQPQHF

V: TRBV20-1
D: .
size: .
J: TRBJ2-2
DNA: TGCAGTGCTAGAGTTTACGGGGAGCTGTTTTTT
CDR3: CSARVYGELFF

V: TRBV6-1
D: .
size: .
J: TRBJ1-2
DNA: TGTGCCAGCAGTGAATCTACGGTCCCCCGGCGGTATGGCTACACCTTC
CDR3: CASSESTVPRRYGYTF

V: TRBV11-3
D: TRBD1
size: .
J: TRBJ1-5
DNA: TGTGCCAGCAGCTTAGATGGCCACAGGGGGCCTAGCAATCAGCCCCAGCATTTT
CDR3: CASSLDGHRGPSNQPQHF

V: TRBV18
D: .
size: .
J: TRBJ1-5
DNA: TGTGCCAGCTCCCAAGACATTAGCAATCAGCCCCAGCATTTT
CDR3: CASSQDISNQPQHF

V: TRBV21-1
D: .
size: medium-sized
J: TRBJ1-6
DNA: TGTGCCAGCAGCAAACCCCAGGACAGGGGCATGAACAATTCACCCCTCCACTTT
CDR3: CASSKPQDRGMNNSPLHF

V: TRBV28
D: .
size: .
J: TRBJ2-3
DNA: TGTGCCAGCAGTTTACCAGGGGTGCTTTCAGATACGCAGTATTTT
CDR3: CASSLPGVLSDTQYF

V: TRBV2
D: .
size: few
J: TRBJ2-5
DNA: TGTGCCAGCAGTGATAGAGAGACCCAGTACTTC
CDR3: CASSDRETQYF

V: TRBV30
D: .
size: .
J: TRBJ2-7
DNA: TGTGCCTGGAGTGCCCAAGGGGAGGAGCAGTACTTC
CDR3: CAWSAQGEEQYF

V: TRBV6-5
D: .
size: .
J: TRBJ2-1
DNA: TGTGCCAGCAGTTTACAAGGACGCAATGAGCAGTTCTTC
CDR3: CASSLQGRNEQFF

V: TRBV29-1
D: TRBD2
size: .
J: TRBJ2-1
DNA: TGCAGCGTCACTAGCGGGGGTAATAATGAGCAGTTCTTC
CDR3: CSVTSGGNNEQFF

V: TRBV5-4
D: .
size: .
J: TRBJ1-2
DNA: TGTGCCAGCAGCCCGAATTTATGGGTAGCTAACTATGGCTACACCTTC
CDR3: CASSPNLWVANYGYTF

V: TRBV19
D: .
size: .
J: TRBJ1-4
DNA: TGTGCCAGTAGTTCGTCAGGATCAACTAATGAAAAACTGTTTTTT
CDR3: CASSSSGSTNEKLFF

V: TRBV7-2
D: .
size: .
J: TRBJ2-5
DNA: TGTGCCAGCAGCCGAGCCATAGGGTTCGGAGAGACCCAGTACTTC
CDR3: CASSRAIGFGETQYF

V: TRBV4-3
D: .
size: .
J: TRBJ2-1
DNA: TGCGCCAGCAGCCAAGCCGCAGCTGCATACAATGAGCAGTTCTTC
CDR3: CASSQAAAAYNEQFF

V: TRBV25-1
D: .
size: once
J: TRBJ1-4
DNA: TGTGCCAGCAGTGAATATAACCTGGGCGGCGGTGAAAAACTGTTTTTT
CDR3: CASSEYNLGGGEKLFF

V: TRBV4-1
D: TRBD2
size: medium-sized
J: TRBJ2-1
DNA: TGCGCCAGCAGCGGTACTAGCGGGGGCTTTAGGGATGAGCAGTTCTTC
CDR3: CASSGTSGGFRDEQFF

V: TRBV4-1
D: .
size: few
J: TRBJ2-7
DNA: TGCGCCAGCAGCCAAGGGCACTACGAGCAGTACTTC
CDR3: CASSQGHYEQYF

V: TRBV10-1
D: TRBD2
size: .
J: TRBJ2-3
DNA: TGCGCCAGCAGTGAGTCGACTAGCCGAGATACGCAGTATTTT
CDR3: CASSESTSRDTQYF

V: TRBV5-4
D: TRBD1
size: .
J: TRBJ1-6
DNA: TGTGCCAGCAGCCCCGGACAGGGCCATGCTAATTCACCCCTCCACTTT
CDR3: CASSPGQGHANSPLHF

V: TRBV4-3
D: .
size: .
J: TRBJ1-2
DNA: TGCGCCAGCAGCCAGGGGGGACATTCTAACTATGGCTACACCTTC
CDR3: CASSQGGHSNYGYTF

V: TRBV9
D: .
size: few
J: TRBJ2-1
DNA: TGTGCCAGCAGCGTATCATGGGTGGGAAATGAGCAGTTCTTC
CDR3: CASSVSWVGNEQFF

V: TRBV7-9
D: TRBD1
size: once
J: TRBJ1-1
DNA: TGTGCCAGCAGTCCCTTGGTGGGACAGATGAACACTGAAGCTTTCTTT
CDR3: CASSPLVGQMNTEAFF

V: TRBV7-3
D: .
size: few
J: TRBJ1-6
DNA: TGTGCCAGCAGCTTAGGCACAGCCAATTCACCCCTCCACTTT
CDR3: CASSLGTANSPLHF

V: TRBV19
D: .
size: medium-sized
J: TRBJ2-1
DNA: TGTGCCAGTAGTACCCGGCGGGACAATGAGCAGTTCTTC
CDR3: CASSTRRDNEQFF

V: TRBV7-9
D: TRBD2
size: few
J: TRBJ2-3
DNA: TGTGCCAGCAGCTTAGGGTTGAGCGGGGGTCCCACAGATACGCAGTATTTT
CDR3: CASSLGLSGGPTDTQYF

V: TRBV7-2
D: .
size: .
J: TRBJ1-1
DNA: TGTGCCAGCAGCTTAGCGGGGAACACTGAAGCTTTCTTT
CDR3: CASSLAGNTEAFF

V: TRBV9
D: .
size: .
J: TRBJ2-1
DNA: TGTGCCAGCAGCCTCGGGGTCGAGAATGAGCAGTTCTTC
CDR3: CASSLGVENEQFF

V: TRBV9
D: .
size: .
J: TRBJ2-1
DNA: TGTGCCAGCAGCGTAGGTCCCCACAATGAGCAGTTCTTC
CDR3: CASSVGPHNEQFF

V: TRBV4-1
D: .
size: .
J: TRBJ1-6
DNA: TGCGCCAGCAGCCAAGATCTCCCAGGGCATAATTCACCCCTCCACTTT
CDR3: CASSQDLPGHNSPLHF

V: TRBV18
D: TRBD1
size: .
J: TRBJ1-5
DNA: TGTGCCAGCTCCCTCCTGGACAGGGGTCATCAGCCCCAGCATTTT
CDR3: CASSLLDRGHQPQHF

V: TRBV11-2
D: .
size: few
J: TRBJ2-1
DNA: TGTGCCAGCAGCTTAGTTGATGAGCAGTTCTTC
CDR3: CASSLVDEQFF

V: TRBV7-9
D: .
size: .
J: TRBJ2-4
DNA: TGTGCCAGCACCCAAGGTTCATCGCTAGCCAAAAACATTCAGTACTTC
CDR3: CASTQGSSLAKNIQYF

V: TRBV5-6
D: TRBD1
size: many
J: TRBJ1-6
DNA: TGTGCCAGCAGCCGACAGGGCGGTTCACCCCTCCACTTT
CDR3: CASSRQGGSPLHF

V: TRBV11-2
D: .
size: .
J: TRBJ2-5
DNA: TGTGCCAGCAGCCTAGGAGGGCTGCCTGGACAGAACCAAGAGACCCAGTACTTC
CDR3: CASSLGGLPGQNQETQYF

V: TRBV5-1
D: .
size: few
J: TRBJ1-3
DNA: TGCGCCAGCAGCTTGGGAACCGGGACCTCTGGAAACACCATATATTTT
CDR3: CASSLGTGTSGNTIYF

V: TRBV7-2
D: .
size: few
J: TRBJ1-5
DNA: TGTGCCAGCAGCTTGGAGAGGAGTCAGCCCCAGCATTTT
CDR3: CASSLERSQPQHF

V: TRBV7-2
D: .
size: .
J: TRBJ2-3
DNA: TGTGCCAGCAGTTTGACGGGGGGCGTTGGCAGGGATACGCAGTATTTT
CDR3: CASSLTGGVGRDTQYF